This T cell receptor (beta chain) was documented in a study of Ad26.COV2.S vaccination and SARS-CoV-2 variants. For the study at large: Among those in the COV1001 Ad26.COV2.S trial arm was the donor. By the intramuscular route, Ad26.COV2.S was given once, or twice 56 days apart.

In regard to this clone: The antigen remains unidentified.

Treatment: about 20 received Ad26.COV2.S at low or high dose, single or two shots; about 5 received placebo; per-sample allocation not given. Day 63 after the first vaccine or placebo injection was the time point for sampling. With 7 bases removed from V and 1 base from J, the gap between germline ends came to 4 bases. Germline CDR1 and CDR2: LNHNV and YYDKDF (reference sequence). The CDR3 spans 12 residues. Clones were read by immunoSEQ multiplex PCR, and TCRdb kept only the in-frame ones, dropping some. The top ten hold 2% to 3% of the sample, which has 450,000 to 550,000 clones, nearly 90% seen once. Findings and caveats of the study: Individuals receiving vaccine had higher spike-specific TCR breadth than placebo recipients did. Quantification of TCR breadth and depth may have yielded underestimates of total T cell responses.

This receptor was taken from a person between 18 and 65 years old who received the Ad26.COV2.S COVID-19 vaccine or a placebo. Sample: peripheral blood, taken in a trial of Ad26.COV2.S vaccine versus placebo. This rearrangement joins TRBV15 to TRBJ2-2; no firm D call. CDR3 in DNA: TGTGCCACCACGTGGAACACCGGGGAGCTGTTTTTT. The encoded protein is CATTWNTGELFF.